These 4 T cell receptor beta chains originate from one sample sequenced in a study of cytomegalovirus exposure and HLA in healthy donors. Using immunoSEQ multiplex PCR, the repertoire was profiled, and TCRdb retains in-frame clones only, with some absent. The table shows about 160,000 clones, with roughly 90% occurring only once. The sequencing input was PBMCs. The receptors were gathered from a man aged 18-30 years in good health and CMV-seropositive.

J is TRBJ2-3 and V is TRBV28; TRBD1 is a possible D gene (5 bases). Germline V CDR1 and CDR2: MDHEN, SYDVKM. This CDR3 has 15 residues. V lost 6 bases and J lost 6, with 19 bases in between. CDR3 protein: CASSLPSQAGDTQYF. The DNA for the CDR3 is TGTGCCAGCAGCCTTCCTTCACAGGCCGGCGATACGCAGTATTTT.

Of note for this clone: The junction departs from germline at one end; a sequencing error may be responsible. The chain recombines TRBV7-7 with TRBJ2-5, with 14 nucleotides matching TRBD2. The germline V gene encodes CDR1 SSHAT and CDR2 FNYEAQ (reference sequence). The length of the CDR3 is 17 residues. CDR3 DNA sequence: TGTGCTAGCAGCTTAGGACTAGCGGGAGGAGGTCAAGAGACCCAGTACTTC. It translates to CASSLGLAGGGQETQYF.

V is TRBV9 and J is TRBJ2-3; TRBD2 agrees at 14 bases. J lost 5 bases, V lost 0 bases, and 5 bases had no gene match. The CDR3 totals 17 residues. CDR1 SGDLS and CDR2 YYNGEE come from the germline V gene. In DNA, the CDR3 is TGTGCCAGCAGCGTAGAGACTAGCGGGAGGGCCCAAGATACGCAGTATTTT. Translating it yields CASSVETSGRAQDTQYF.

This chain connects TRBV6-1 to TRBJ2-1, with D possibly matching TRBD2 (6 bases). The germline V gene encodes CDR1 MNHNS and CDR2 SASEGT. CDR3 length equals 14 residues. Deletions cut 8 bases from V and 1 base from J, with 12 bases between. The CDR3 region is CASRRLGSYNEQFF. The CDR3 DNA reads as TGTGCCAGCCGGAGACTAGGGTCCTACAATGAGCAGTTCTTC.